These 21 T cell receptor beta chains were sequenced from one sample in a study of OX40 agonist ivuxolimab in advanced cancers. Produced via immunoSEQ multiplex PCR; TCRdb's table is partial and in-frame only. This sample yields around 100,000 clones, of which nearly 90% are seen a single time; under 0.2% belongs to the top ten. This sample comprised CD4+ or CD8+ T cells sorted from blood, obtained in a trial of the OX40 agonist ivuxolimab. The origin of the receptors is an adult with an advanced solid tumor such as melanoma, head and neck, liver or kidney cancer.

The CDR3 DNA is TGTGCCAGCAGCACCTTACTGGGGGGCTCCTATGGCTACACCTTC. This encodes CASSTLLGGSYGYTF. This rearrangement joins TRBV9 to TRBJ1-2; D possibly corresponds to TRBD1 (6 bases). The CDR3 runs to 15 residues. V was pared by 4 bases and J by 4 bases, with 17 bases between. Looked up from germline, CDR1 is SGDLS and CDR2 is YYNGEE.

The CDR3 sequence: CASSPGIETQYF. The CDR3 DNA reads TGTGCCAGCTCACCGGGTATCGAGACCCAGTACTTC. The rearrangement joins TRBV18 to TRBJ2-5; no clear D gene. V was shortened by 3 bases and J by 5 bases, with 7 bases between the two germline ends. The CDR3 extends over 12 amino acids. Germline CDR1 KGHSH, CDR2 LQKENI. The full variable domain, rest sourced from reference TRBV18 and TRBJ2-5, is NAGVMQNPRHLVRRRGQEARLRCSPMKGHSHVYWYRQLPEEGLKFMVYLQKENIIDESGMPKERFSAEFPKEGPSILRIQQVVRGDSAAYFCASSPGIETQYFGPGTRLLVL.

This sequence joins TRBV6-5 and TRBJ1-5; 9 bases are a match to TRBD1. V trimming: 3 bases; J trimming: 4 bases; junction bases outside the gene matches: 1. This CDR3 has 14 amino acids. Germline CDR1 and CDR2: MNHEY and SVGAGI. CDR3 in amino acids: CASSYGTGNQPQHF. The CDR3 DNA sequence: TGTGCCAGCAGTTATGGGACAGGGAATCAGCCCCAGCATTTT.

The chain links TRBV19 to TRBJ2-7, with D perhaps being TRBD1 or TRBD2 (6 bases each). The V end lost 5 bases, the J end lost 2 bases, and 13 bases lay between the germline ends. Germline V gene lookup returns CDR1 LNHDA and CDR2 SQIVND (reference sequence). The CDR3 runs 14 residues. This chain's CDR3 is CASSPAGHTYEQYF. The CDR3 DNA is TGTGCCAGTAGTCCTGCGGGACACACCTACGAGCAGTACTTC.

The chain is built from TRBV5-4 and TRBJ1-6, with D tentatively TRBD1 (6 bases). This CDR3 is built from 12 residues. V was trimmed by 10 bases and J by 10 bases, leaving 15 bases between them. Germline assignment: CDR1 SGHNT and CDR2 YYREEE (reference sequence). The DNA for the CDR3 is TGTGCCGGGGGGCAGGGAGAGTCACCCCTCCACTTT. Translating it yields CAGGQGESPLHF. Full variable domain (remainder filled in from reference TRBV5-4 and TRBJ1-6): ETGVTQSPTHLIKTRGQQVTLRCSSQSGHNTVSWYQQALGQGPQFIFQYYREEENGRGNFPPRFSGLQFPNYSSELNVNALELDDSALYLCAGGQGESPLHFGNGTRLTVT.

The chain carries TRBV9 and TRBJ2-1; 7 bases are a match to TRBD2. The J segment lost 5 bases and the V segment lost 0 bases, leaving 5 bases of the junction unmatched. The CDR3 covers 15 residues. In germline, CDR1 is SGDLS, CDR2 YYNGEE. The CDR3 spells CASSVEGGGNNEQFF. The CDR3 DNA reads TGTGCCAGCAGCGTAGAGGGCGGGGGAAACAATGAGCAGTTCTTC.

The CDR3 DNA reads TGTGCCAGCTCACCCCGACAGGGGAGGGAGACCCAGTACTTC. It codes for CASSPRQGRETQYF. The chain combines TRBV18 with TRBJ2-5; 8 nucleotides line up with TRBD1. Germline CDR1 KGHSH, CDR2 LQKENI. This CDR3 comprises 14 residues. V dropped 3 bases and J dropped 5; count of bases not matched to a gene: 5.

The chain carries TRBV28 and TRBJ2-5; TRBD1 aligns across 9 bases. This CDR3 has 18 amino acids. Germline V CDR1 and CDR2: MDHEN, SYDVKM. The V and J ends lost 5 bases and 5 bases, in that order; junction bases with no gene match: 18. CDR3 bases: TGTGCCAGCAGTACTTACTCCGGGACAGGGTCCTATTCGGAGACCCAGTACTTC. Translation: CASSTYSGTGSYSETQYF.

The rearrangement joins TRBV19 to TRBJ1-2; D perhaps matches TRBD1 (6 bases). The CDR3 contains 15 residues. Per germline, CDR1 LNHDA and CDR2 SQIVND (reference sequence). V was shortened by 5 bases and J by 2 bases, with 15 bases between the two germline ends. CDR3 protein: CASSVGQYPNYGYTF. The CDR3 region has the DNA TGTGCCAGTAGTGTCGGACAGTATCCCAACTATGGCTACACCTTC.

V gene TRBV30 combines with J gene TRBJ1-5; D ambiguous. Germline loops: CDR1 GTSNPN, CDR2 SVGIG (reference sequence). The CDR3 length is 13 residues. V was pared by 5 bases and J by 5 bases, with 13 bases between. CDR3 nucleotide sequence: TGTGCCTGGGCCTGGGAACGCGATCAGCCCCAGCATTTT. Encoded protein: CAWAWERDQPQHF.

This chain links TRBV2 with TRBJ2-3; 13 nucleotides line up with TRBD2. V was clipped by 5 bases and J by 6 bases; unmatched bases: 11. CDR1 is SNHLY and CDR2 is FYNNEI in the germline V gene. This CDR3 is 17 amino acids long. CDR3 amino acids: CASSWGQLAGGHDTQYF. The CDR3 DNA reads TGTGCCAGCAGTTGGGGACAACTAGCGGGAGGGCACGATACGCAGTATTTT.

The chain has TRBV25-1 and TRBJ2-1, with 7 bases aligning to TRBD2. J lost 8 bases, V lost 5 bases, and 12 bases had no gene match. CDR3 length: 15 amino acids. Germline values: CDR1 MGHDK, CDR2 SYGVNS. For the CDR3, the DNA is TGTGCCAGCAGTTCTGTTACGGGAGGTAACCATGAGCAGTTCTTC. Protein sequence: CASSSVTGGNHEQFF.

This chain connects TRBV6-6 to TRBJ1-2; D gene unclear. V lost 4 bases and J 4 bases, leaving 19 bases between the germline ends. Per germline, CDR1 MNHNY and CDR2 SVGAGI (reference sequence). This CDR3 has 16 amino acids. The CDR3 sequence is CASSSGAGTSSYGYTF. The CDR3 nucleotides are TGTGCCAGCAGTTCCGGAGCCGGTACATCCTCCTATGGCTACACCTTC.

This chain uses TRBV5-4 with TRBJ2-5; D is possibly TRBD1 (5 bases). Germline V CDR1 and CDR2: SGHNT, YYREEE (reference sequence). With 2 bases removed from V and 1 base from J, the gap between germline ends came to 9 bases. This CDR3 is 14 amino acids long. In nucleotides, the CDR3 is TGTGCCAGCAGCTTTCCACAGGCCCAAGAGACCCAGTACTTC. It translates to CASSFPQAQETQYF.

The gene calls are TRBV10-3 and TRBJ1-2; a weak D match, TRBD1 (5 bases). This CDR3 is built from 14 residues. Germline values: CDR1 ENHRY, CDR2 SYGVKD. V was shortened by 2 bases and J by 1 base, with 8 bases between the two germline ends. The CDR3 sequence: CAISEGQGNYGYTF. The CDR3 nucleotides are TGTGCCATCAGTGAGGGGCAGGGTAACTATGGCTACACCTTC.

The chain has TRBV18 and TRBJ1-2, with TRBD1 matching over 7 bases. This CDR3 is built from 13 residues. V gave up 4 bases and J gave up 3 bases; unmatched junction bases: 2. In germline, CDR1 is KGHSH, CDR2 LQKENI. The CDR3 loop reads CASSQGQDYGYTF. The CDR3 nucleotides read TGTGCCAGCTCACAAGGACAGGACTATGGCTACACCTTC.

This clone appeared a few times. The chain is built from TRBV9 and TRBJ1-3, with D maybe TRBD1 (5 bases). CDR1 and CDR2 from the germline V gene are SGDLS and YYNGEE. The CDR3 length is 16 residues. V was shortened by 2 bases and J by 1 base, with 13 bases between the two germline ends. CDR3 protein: CASSVGHQGSGNTIYF. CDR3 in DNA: TGTGCCAGCAGCGTCGGGCATCAGGGATCTGGAAACACCATATATTTT.

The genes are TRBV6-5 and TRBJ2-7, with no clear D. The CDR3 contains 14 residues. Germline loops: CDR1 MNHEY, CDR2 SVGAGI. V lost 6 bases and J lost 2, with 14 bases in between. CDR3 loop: CASSMSVGPYEQYF. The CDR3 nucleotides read TGTGCCAGCAGCATGTCGGTCGGGCCCTACGAGCAGTACTTC.

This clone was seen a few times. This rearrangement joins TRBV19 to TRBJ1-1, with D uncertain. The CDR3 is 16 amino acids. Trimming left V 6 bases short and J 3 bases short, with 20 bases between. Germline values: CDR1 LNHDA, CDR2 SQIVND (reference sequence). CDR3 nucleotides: TGTGCCAGTAGCCAAAACCGGGATCCGACTTACACTGAAGCTTTCTTT. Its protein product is CASSQNRDPTYTEAFF.

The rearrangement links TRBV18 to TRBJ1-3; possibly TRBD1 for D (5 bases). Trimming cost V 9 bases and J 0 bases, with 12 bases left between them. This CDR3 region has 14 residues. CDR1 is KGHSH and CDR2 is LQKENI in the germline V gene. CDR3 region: CASTRGGSGNTIYF. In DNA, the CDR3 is TGTGCCAGTACCCGTGGGGGCTCTGGAAACACCATATATTTT.

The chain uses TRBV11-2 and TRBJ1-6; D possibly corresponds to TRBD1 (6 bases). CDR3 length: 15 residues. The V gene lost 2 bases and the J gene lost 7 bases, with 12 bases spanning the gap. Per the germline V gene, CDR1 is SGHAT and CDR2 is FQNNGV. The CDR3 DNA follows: TGTGCCAGCAGCTTACTAGGACAGTTAAATTCACCCCTCCACTTT. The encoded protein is CASSLLGQLNSPLHF.